This passage covers 17 T cell receptor beta chains from one sample sequenced in a study of shared clonotypes between healthy human individuals. Some clones are missing from TCRdb's copy, which holds only in-frame ones; the method was immunoSEQ multiplex PCR. The top ten hold approximately 1.7% of the sample, which has some 2,100,000 clones, about 92% seen once. Naive-designated CD8 cells lacked CD45RO, were positively enriched for CCR7, and omitted terminally differentiated effector memory CD45RA+ cells. What was sequenced was naive CD8+ T cells from PBMCs. The receptors derive from a man younger than 35 in good health. Some clones in this sample may be carry-over from other donors' samples.

The chain recombines TRBV4-3 with TRBJ2-1; D unresolved. The length of the CDR3 is 15 residues. Germline V gives CDR1 LGHNA, CDR2 YSLEER. V dropped 1 base and J dropped 4 bases, with 11 bases sitting between them. The CDR3 DNA is TGCGCCAGCAGCCAAGTTAGAAAAATTTACAATGAGCAGTTCTTC. As protein: CASSQVRKIYNEQFF.

V gene TRBV21-1 combines with J gene TRBJ2-5; the table calls TRBD2, which could not be checked here. TRBV21-1 is labeled a pseudogene. The CDR3 loop spans 18 amino acids. The CDR3 here is CASSRQTWTSGTSWTQYF. DNA for the CDR3: TGTGCCAGCAGCAGACAGACGTGGACTAGCGGCACGTCCTGGACCCAGTACTTC.

To note about this clone: Different DNA sequences within this sample yield the same CDR3. This sequence joins TRBV28 and TRBJ2-7; a possible D gene is TRBD2 (5 bases). Trimming shortened V by 3 bases and J by 1 base, and 10 bases separated the two germline ends. Per the germline V gene, CDR1 is MDHEN and CDR2 is SYDVKM. This CDR3 spans 14 amino acids. CDR3 in DNA: TGTGCCAGCAGTTTCGGGGAGAGATCCTACGAGCAGTACTTC. As protein: CASSFGERSYEQYF.

The chain uses TRBV5-1 and TRBJ2-7; no firm D call. CDR3 length: 13 residues. V shed 3 bases and J shed 0 bases, with 7 bases lying between them. Germline loops: CDR1 SGHRS, CDR2 YFSETQ. The CDR3 DNA reads as TGCGCCAGCAGCTCGGCCAGCTCCTACGAGCAGTACTTC. Translation: CASSSASSYEQYF. Using reference TRBV5-1 and TRBJ2-7 for the parts outside the CDR3, the full variable domain is KAGVTQTPRYLIKTRGQQVTLSCSPISGHRSVSWYQQTPGQGLQFLFEYFSETQRNKGNFPGRFSGRQFSNSRSEMNVSTLELGDSALYLCASSSASSYEQYFGPGTRLTVT.

The chain links TRBV11-2 to TRBJ2-7; TRBD2 might be the D (5 bases). Germline values: CDR1 SGHAT, CDR2 FQNNGV. There are 12 residues in the CDR3. V was trimmed by 6 bases and J by 1 base, leaving 7 bases between them. The CDR3 nucleotides are TGTGCCAGCAGTGAGGGTTCCTACGAGCAGTACTTC. Translating gives CASSEGSYEQYF.

This chain links TRBV4-2 with TRBJ2-7; 8 positions match TRBD2. This CDR3 is built from 16 residues. J gave up 3 bases and V 2 bases, and 9 bases lay outside the gene matches. CDR1 and CDR2 (germline): LGHNA, YNFKEQ. The CDR3 DNA reads as TGTGCCAGCAGCCAAATCATGACTAGCGTTCGCTACGAGCAGTACTTC. It specifies CASSQIMTSVRYEQYF.

The chain employs TRBV14 and TRBJ2-2, with 7 bases matching TRBD2. This CDR3 spans 14 amino acids. With 3 bases clipped from V and 5 bases from J, the junction kept 3 bases outside the gene matches. The V gene's germline CDR1 is SGHDN and CDR2 FVKESK. Here the CDR3 DNA reads TGTGCCAGCAGCCAGAGGACTAGGACCGGGGAGCTGTTTTTT. It encodes CASSQRTRTGELFF.

V gene TRBV19 combines with J gene TRBJ2-1, with D possibly TRBD1 on 6 matching bases. Deletions cut 3 bases from V and 4 bases from J, with 13 bases between. The CDR3 is 15 residues long. Germline CDR1 reads LNHDA; CDR2 reads SQIVND (reference sequence). CDR3 region: CASSIIGTLYNEQFF. Here the CDR3 DNA reads TGTGCCAGTAGTATTATCGGGACACTATACAATGAGCAGTTCTTC.

The chain is built from TRBV30 and TRBJ2-3; 9 positions agree with TRBD2. V gave up 1 base and J gave up 0 bases; unmatched junction bases: 5. The CDR3 runs 16 residues. Germline V CDR1 and CDR2: GTSNPN, SVGIG (reference sequence). CDR3: CAWSERTSASTDTQYF. The CDR3 bases are TGTGCCTGGAGTGAAAGGACTAGCGCTAGCACAGATACGCAGTATTTT. The entire variable domain, with the rest obtained from reference TRBV30 and TRBJ2-3, is as follows: SQTIHQWPATLVQPVGSPLSLECTVEGTSNPNLYWYRQAAGRGLQLLFYSVGIGQISSEVPQNLSASRPQDRQFILSSKKLLLSDSGFYLCAWSERTSASTDTQYFGPGTRLTVL.

The chain combines TRBV11-2 with TRBJ2-1; possibly TRBD2 for D (6 bases). This CDR3 is 12 amino acids long. Per the germline V gene, CDR1 is SGHAT and CDR2 is FQNNGV. V was shortened by 6 bases and J by 6 bases, with 9 bases between the two germline ends. The CDR3 DNA reads TGTGCCAGCAGACTAGCAAGCAATGAGCAGTTCTTC. Translation gives CASRLASNEQFF.

V gene TRBV28 combines with J gene TRBJ2-7; 8 bases map to TRBD1. Germline CDR1 reads MDHEN; CDR2 reads SYDVKM. The CDR3 has 15 residues. The trim removed 6 bases at V and 3 bases at J, leaving 10 bases unmatched. Here the CDR3 reads CASSPPGQALYEQYF. CDR3 nucleotide sequence: TGTGCCAGCAGCCCTCCGGGACAGGCCCTCTACGAGCAGTACTTC.

The chain couples TRBV19 to TRBJ2-3; no clear D gene. The CDR3 has 15 residues. The germline gives CDR1 LNHDA, CDR2 SQIVND (reference sequence). The V end lost 5 bases, the J end lost 6 bases, and 18 bases lay between the germline ends. The CDR3: CASSPRWLSADTQYF. The CDR3 DNA is TGTGCCAGTAGTCCCCGTTGGCTATCGGCGGATACGCAGTATTTT.

V and J are TRBV9 and TRBJ1-5; D is undetermined. Germline V lookup: CDR1 SGDLS, CDR2 YYNGEE. The CDR3 covers 13 residues. V lost 4 bases and J lost 9, with 14 bases in between. CDR3 residues: CASSSQALGPQHF. DNA for the CDR3: TGTGCCAGCAGCTCCCAGGCTCTGGGGCCCCAGCATTTT.

The rearrangement joins TRBV27 to TRBJ1-4, with 8 bases aligning to TRBD1. The V gene's germline CDR1 is MNHEY and CDR2 SMNVEV (reference sequence). CDR3 length: 15 amino acids. The V and J ends lost 4 bases and 8 bases, in that order; junction bases with no gene match: 9. This CDR3 is CASSYGYRGGEKLFF. In nucleotides, the CDR3 is TGTGCCAGCAGTTACGGGTACAGGGGGGGGGAAAAACTGTTTTTT.

This clone appeared once. At the DNA level, this CDR3 is encoded by other sequences in the same sample as well. DNA of the CDR3: TGTGCCAGCAGCGCGAGGACAGATACGCAGTATTTT. Amino acid sequence: CASSARTDTQYF. The chain joins TRBV7-2 to TRBJ2-3; D call uncertain. Germline V gives CDR1 SGHTA, CDR2 FQGNSA. V shed 5 bases and J shed 3 bases, with 6 bases lying between them. The CDR3 has 12 residues.

The chain links TRBV27 to TRBJ2-2; tentatively, D is TRBD1 (5 bases). Germline assignment: CDR1 MNHEY and CDR2 SMNVEV (reference sequence). CDR3 length: 12 amino acids. V was clipped by 7 bases and J by 7 bases, with 10 bases between them. Written as DNA, the CDR3 is TGTGCCAGCACGCAGGGTAACGGGGAGCTGTTTTTT. It yields the protein CASTQGNGELFF.

V is TRBV7-8 and J is TRBJ2-3; 8 nucleotides line up with TRBD2. Germline CDR1 SGHVS, CDR2 FQNEAQ. There are 15 residues in the CDR3. Trimming removed 1 base from V and 0 bases from J; junction bases left unmatched: 0. The CDR3 sequence is CASSLGGRSTDTQYF. CDR3 nucleotides: TGTGCCAGCAGCTTAGGCGGGAGGAGCACAGATACGCAGTATTTT.